Below are 9 T cell receptor beta chains sequenced from a single sample in a study of tumor-infiltrating lymphocytes in localized non-small cell lung cancer. This table comes from immunoSEQ multiplex PCR, and its TCRdb copy is limited to in-frame clones, with some not included. Of 20,000 to 25,000 clones in the sample, roughly 80% were seen once. Sequencing used lung tumor tissue. All receptors come from a human donor with non-small cell lung cancer.

The CDR3 loop is CASRVNRDGNTEAFF. DNA of the CDR3: TGTGCCAGCAGGGTGAACCGGGACGGGAACACTGAAGCTTTCTTT. This chain connects TRBV6-5 to TRBJ1-1, with a weak D call TRBD1 (5 bases). The CDR3 runs 15 residues. Trimming took 6 bases from V and 1 from J, leaving 15 bases between them. Germline V gene sequence: CDR1 MNHEY, CDR2 SVGAGI.

This chain joins TRBV11-2 and TRBJ1-1; tentative D call: TRBD1 (5 bases). Germline-derived CDR1 and CDR2 are SGHAT and FQNNGV. Deletions cut 3 bases from V and 2 bases from J, with 13 bases between. The CDR3 consists of 15 residues. In DNA, the CDR3 is TGTGCCAGCAGCTTGACAGAGAGCAGTAACACTGAAGCTTTCTTT. It translates to CASSLTESSNTEAFF.

Only one count was recorded for this clone. The chain combines TRBV5-6 with TRBJ2-5; 11 bases align to TRBD2. The junction had 7 bases not matched to a gene; V was cut back by 1 base and J by 5 bases. The CDR3 has 16 amino acids. The germline V gene encodes CDR1 SGHDT and CDR2 YYEEEE. DNA of the CDR3: TGTGCCAGCAGCTTGATTAGCGGGAGGGCCGACGAGACCCAGTACTTC. Encoded protein: CASSLISGRADETQYF. The full variable domain, completed using reference TRBV5-6 and TRBJ2-5, is DAGVTQSPTHLIKTRGQQVTLRCSPKSGHDTVSWYQQALGQGPQFIFQYYEEEERQRGNFPDRFSGHQFPNYSSELNVNALLLGDSALYLCASSLISGRADETQYFGPGTRLLVL.

This clone occurred once. This chain uses TRBV27 with TRBJ1-4; D remains unclear. The V end lost 3 bases, the J end lost 10 bases, and 12 bases lay between the germline ends. Germline V gene sequence: CDR1 MNHEY, CDR2 SMNVEV (reference sequence). The CDR3 loop spans 13 amino acids. In nucleotides, the CDR3 is TGTGCCAGCAGTTTTGTTGTATTAGGAAAACTGTTTTTT. Amino acid sequence: CASSFVVLGKLFF. Full variable domain (remainder filled in from reference TRBV27 and TRBJ1-4): EAQVTQNPRYLITVTGKKLTVTCSQNMNHEYMSWYRQDPGLGLRQIYYSMNVEVTDKGDVPEGYKVSRKEKRNFPLILESPSPNQTSLYFCASSFVVLGKLFFGSGTQLSVL.

CDR3 amino acids: CASSLGGTDTQYF. The CDR3 DNA reads as TGTGCCAGCAGCTTAGGAGGCACAGATACGCAGTATTTT. The J gene is TRBJ2-3, the V gene TRBV7-2, with D uncertain. V shed 1 base and J shed 1 base, with 3 bases lying between them. Germline assignment: CDR1 SGHTA and CDR2 FQGNSA. This CDR3 contains 13 residues.

The chain carries TRBV5-1 and TRBJ2-7, with TRBD1 as a possible D gene (6 bases). This CDR3 spans 14 amino acids. Trimming pared 2 bases from V and 6 bases from J, leaving 15 bases between. Looked up from germline, CDR1 is SGHRS and CDR2 is YFSETQ. The CDR3 reads CASSLNRVGREQYF. The CDR3, as DNA: TGCGCCAGCAGCTTAAACAGGGTAGGCCGCGAGCAGTACTTC.

The chain is built from TRBV30 and TRBJ2-7; 11 bases fit TRBD1. This CDR3 contains 13 residues. In germline, CDR1 is GTSNPN, CDR2 SVGIG (reference sequence). J gave up 4 bases and V 3 bases, and 2 bases lay outside the gene matches. CDR3: CAWSGDRGYEQYF. CDR3 DNA sequence: TGTGCCTGGAGCGGGGACAGGGGGTACGAGCAGTACTTC.

This sequence joins TRBV2 and TRBJ1-4, with D possibly matching TRBD1 (5 bases). This CDR3 is built from 17 residues. Per germline, CDR1 SNHLY and CDR2 FYNNEI. V lost 0 bases to trimming and J lost 7 bases, with 18 bases between them. The CDR3 loop reads CASSEAPLTDLAEKLFF. The CDR3, as DNA: TGTGCCAGCAGTGAAGCCCCATTGACAGACTTGGCTGAAAAACTGTTTTTT.

This chain joins TRBV2 and TRBJ2-6; D remains ambiguous. The V end was cut by 8 bases, the J end by 1 base, with 9 bases between. Germline loops: CDR1 SNHLY, CDR2 FYNNEI. The CDR3 has 14 residues. The CDR3 protein is CASPRQSGANVLTF. Here the CDR3 DNA reads TGTGCCAGCCCGCGGCAATCTGGGGCCAACGTCCTGACTTTC.